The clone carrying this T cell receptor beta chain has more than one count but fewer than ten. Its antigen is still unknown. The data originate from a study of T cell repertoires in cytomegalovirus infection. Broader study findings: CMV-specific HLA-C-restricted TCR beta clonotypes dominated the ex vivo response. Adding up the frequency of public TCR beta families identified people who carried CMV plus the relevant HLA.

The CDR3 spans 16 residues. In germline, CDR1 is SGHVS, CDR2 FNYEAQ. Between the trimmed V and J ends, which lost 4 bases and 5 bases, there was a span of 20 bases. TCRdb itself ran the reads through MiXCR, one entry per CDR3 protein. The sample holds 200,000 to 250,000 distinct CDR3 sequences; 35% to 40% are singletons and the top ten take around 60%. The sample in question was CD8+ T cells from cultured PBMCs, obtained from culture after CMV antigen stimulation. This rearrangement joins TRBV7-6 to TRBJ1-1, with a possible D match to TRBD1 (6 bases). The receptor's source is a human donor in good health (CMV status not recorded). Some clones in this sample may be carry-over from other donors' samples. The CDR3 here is CASSSVDSPRRTEAFF. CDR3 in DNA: TGTGCCAGCAGCTCAGTGGACAGTCCCCGACGGACTGAAGCTTTCTTT.